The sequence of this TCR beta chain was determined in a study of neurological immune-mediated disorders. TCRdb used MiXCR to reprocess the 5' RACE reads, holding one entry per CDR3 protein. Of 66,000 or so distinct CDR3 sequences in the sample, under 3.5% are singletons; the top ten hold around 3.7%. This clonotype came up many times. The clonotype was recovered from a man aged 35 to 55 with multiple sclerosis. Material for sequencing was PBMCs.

The CDR3 bases are TGCGCCAGCAGCTTCGGGGGGGCCGTAGATACGCAGTATTTT. Its translation: CASSFGGAVDTQYF. The chain uses TRBV5-1 and TRBJ2-3, with 8 positions matching TRBD2. CDR3 size: 14 residues. From germline, CDR1 is SGHRS and CDR2 YFSETQ. After removal of 2 bases from V and 5 bases from J, the junction contained 4 bases not matched to a gene.